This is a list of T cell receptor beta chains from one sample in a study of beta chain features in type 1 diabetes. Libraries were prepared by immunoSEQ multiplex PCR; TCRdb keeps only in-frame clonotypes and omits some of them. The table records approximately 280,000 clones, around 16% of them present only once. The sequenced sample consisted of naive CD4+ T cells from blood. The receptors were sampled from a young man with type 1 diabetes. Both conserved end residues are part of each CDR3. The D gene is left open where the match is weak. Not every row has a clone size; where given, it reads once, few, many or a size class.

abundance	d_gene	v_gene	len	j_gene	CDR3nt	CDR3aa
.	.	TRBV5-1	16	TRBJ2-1	TGCGCCAGCAGGCCTTACTATAATCCCTCGCAGAATGAGCAGTTCTTC	CASRPYYNPSQNEQFF
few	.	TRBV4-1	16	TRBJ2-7	TGCGCCAGCAGCCAAGGTTTAGGACAGAAGTCCTACGAGCAGTACTTC	CASSQGLGQKSYEQYF
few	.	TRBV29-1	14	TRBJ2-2	TGCAGCGTTGAATACCCCCGGGGCACCGGGGAGCTGTTTTTT	CSVEYPRGTGELFF
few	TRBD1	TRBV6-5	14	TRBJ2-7	TGTGCCAGCAGTTACCCAGGACAGGCCTACGAGCAGTACTTC	CASSYPGQAYEQYF
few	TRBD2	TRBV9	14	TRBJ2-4	TGTGCCAGCAGCCCAGGCGGGGGAAAAAACATTCAGTACTTC	CASSPGGGKNIQYF
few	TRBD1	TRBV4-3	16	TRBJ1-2	TGCGCCAGCAGCCAAGATCTCGGGACAGGTCCCTATGGCTACACCTTC	CASSQDLGTGPYGYTF
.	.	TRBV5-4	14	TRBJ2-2	TGTGCCAGCAGCCCTCGGGGGAACACCGGGGAGCTGTTTTTT	CASSPRGNTGELFF
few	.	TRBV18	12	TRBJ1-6	TGTGCCAGCTCACTACGGGAATCACCCCTCCACTTT	CASSLRESPLHF
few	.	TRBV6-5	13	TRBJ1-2	TGTGCCAGCACCCTCGTGCGGGGTTACGGCTACACCTTC	CASTLVRGYGYTF
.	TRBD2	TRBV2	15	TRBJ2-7	TGTGCCAGCAGCCTCCGCGCTACTGGCGGGAGCGAGCAGTACTTC	CASSLRATGGSEQYF
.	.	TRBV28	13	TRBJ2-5	TGTGCCAGCAGTTTAGGCTTAAAAGAGACCCAGTACTTC	CASSLGLKETQYF
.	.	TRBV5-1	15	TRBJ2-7	TGCGCCAGCAGCACCTCGACGACAGCCCTCTACGAGCAGTACTTC	CASSTSTTALYEQYF
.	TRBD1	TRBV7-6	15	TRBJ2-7	TGTGCCAGCAGCTCATATCGGGACAGGGCCTACGAGCAGTACTTC	CASSSYRDRAYEQYF
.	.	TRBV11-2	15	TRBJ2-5	TGTGCCAGCAGCTTAGCCCGCGGGACTCAAGAGACCCAGTACTTC	CASSLARGTQETQYF
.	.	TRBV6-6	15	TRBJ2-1	TGTGCCACCAAAACCGAGGTGAATCCTCTGAATGAGCAGTTCTTC	CATKTEVNPLNEQFF
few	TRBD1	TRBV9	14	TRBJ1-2	TGTGCCAGCAGCGTAGGGACAGGGAACTATGGCTACACCTTC	CASSVGTGNYGYTF
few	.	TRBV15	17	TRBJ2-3	TGTGCCACCCGGGGACTCCTCGGCACTACTAGCACAGATACGCAGTATTTT	CATRGLLGTTSTDTQYF
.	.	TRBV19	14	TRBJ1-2	TGTGCCAGTAGTATCGGCGGAGGCTTTTGGGGCTACACCTTC	CASSIGGGFWGYTF
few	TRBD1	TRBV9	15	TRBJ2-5	TGTGCCAGCAGCGCCCCCGGGACAGTGGATCAGACCCAGTACTTC	CASSAPGTVDQTQYF
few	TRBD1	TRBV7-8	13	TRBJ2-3	TGTGCCAGCCAGGACAGGAGCACAGATACGCAGTATTTT	CASQDRSTDTQYF
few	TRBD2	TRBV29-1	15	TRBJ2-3	TGCAGCGTTGGGCTAGCGGGGGGGATCACAGATACGCAGTATTTT	CSVGLAGGITDTQYF
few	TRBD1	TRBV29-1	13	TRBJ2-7	TGCAGCGTTGAAGGGGACAGGGGTCCCAGGCAGTACTTC	CSVEGDRGPRQYF
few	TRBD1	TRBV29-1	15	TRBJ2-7	TGCAGCGTTGCGTGGGGACAGGGTGGTTCCTACGAGCAGTACTTC	CSVAWGQGGSYEQYF
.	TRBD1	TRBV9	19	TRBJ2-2	TGTGCCAGCAGCGTTCCCGTCCTTGGGGACAGGAGGAACACCGGGGAGCTGTTTTTT	CASSVPVLGDRRNTGELFF
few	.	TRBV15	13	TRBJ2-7	TGTGCCTGCCACGGGGAATCGGGCCACGAGCAGTACTTC	CACHGESGHEQYF
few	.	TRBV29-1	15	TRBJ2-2	TGCAGCGTTGTTTTGGGGCGGGGGAACACCGGGGAGCTGTTTTTT	CSVVLGRGNTGELFF
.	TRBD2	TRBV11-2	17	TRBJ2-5	TGTGCCAGCTCCCCCCTCGAACTAGCGGGGGCAATTGAGACCCAGTACTTC	CASSPLELAGAIETQYF
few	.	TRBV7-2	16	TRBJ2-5	TGTGCCAGCAGCTTAAATAGCGGTCAAAGGCGGGAGACCCAGTACTTC	CASSLNSGQRRETQYF
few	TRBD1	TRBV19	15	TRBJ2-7	TGTGCCAGTAGTATCCCAGGGACAGGGATCTACGAGCAGTACTTC	CASSIPGTGIYEQYF
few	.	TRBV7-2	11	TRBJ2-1	TGTGCCAGCAGCTTACTCTATGAGCAGTTCTTC	CASSLLYEQFF
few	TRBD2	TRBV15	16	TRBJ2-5	TGTGCCACCAGCAGAGATGTTAGTGCGGGAGAAGAGACCCAGTACTTC	CATSRDVSAGEETQYF
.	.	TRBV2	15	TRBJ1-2	TGTGCCAGCAGTGAAGCGCTTAGCAGGGTCTATGGCTACACCTTC	CASSEALSRVYGYTF
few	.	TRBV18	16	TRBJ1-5	TGTGCCAGCTCTCGAGGGACATCGGTGGGTACTCAGCCCCAGCATTTT	CASSRGTSVGTQPQHF
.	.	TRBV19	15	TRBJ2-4	TGTGCCAGTAGTATGAACGGGTTAGCCAAAAACATTCAGTACTTC	CASSMNGLAKNIQYF
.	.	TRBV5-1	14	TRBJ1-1	TGCGCCAGCAGCTCGGTGGGGCCCGACACTGAAGCTTTCTTT	CASSSVGPDTEAFF
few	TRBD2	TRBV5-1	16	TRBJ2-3	TGCGCCAGCAGCTTGAGCCTAGCGGGAGTGGCAGATACGCAGTATTTT	CASSLSLAGVADTQYF
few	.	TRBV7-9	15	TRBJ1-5	TGTGCCAGCAGCCTAGGGGGACTTAGCAATCAGCCCCAGCATTTT	CASSLGGLSNQPQHF
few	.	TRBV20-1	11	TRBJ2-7	TGCAGTGCTAGCCGCGGGGACGAGCAGTACTTC	CSASRGDEQYF
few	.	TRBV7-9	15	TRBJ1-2	TGTGCCAGCAGCTTAGAAGGTTCGGGGTATTATGGCTACACCTTC	CASSLEGSGYYGYTF
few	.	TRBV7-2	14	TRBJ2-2	TGTGCCAGCAGCCAACTTCGGGACACCGGGGAGCTGTTTTTT	CASSQLRDTGELFF
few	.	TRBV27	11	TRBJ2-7	TGTGCCAGCAGTTCGGGGACAGAGCAGTACTTC	CASSSGTEQYF
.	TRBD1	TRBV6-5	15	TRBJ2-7	TGTGCCAGCAGCTTCTCGGGACAGGGTCCGTACGAGCAGTACTTC	CASSFSGQGPYEQYF
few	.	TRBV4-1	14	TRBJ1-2	TGCGCCAGCAGCATCAACAGCTTTAACTATGGCTACACCTTC	CASSINSFNYGYTF
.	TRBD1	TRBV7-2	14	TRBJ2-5	TGTGCCAGCAGCCGGGGGACAGGGCAAGAGACCCAGTACTTC	CASSRGTGQETQYF
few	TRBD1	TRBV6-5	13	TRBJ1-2	TGTGCCAGCAGTTACGGACAGGGAAGGGGCTACACCTTC	CASSYGQGRGYTF
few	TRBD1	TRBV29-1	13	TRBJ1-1	TGCAGCGTCCGGACAGGGTTAGGAACTGAAGCTTTCTTT	CSVRTGLGTEAFF
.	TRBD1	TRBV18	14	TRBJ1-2	TGTGCCAGCTCCGGGACAGGGGGCGCGGAGGGCTACACCTTC	CASSGTGGAEGYTF
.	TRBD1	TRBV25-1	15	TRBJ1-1	TGTGCCAGCACCCGACCGGGACAGGCTAATCAGGGGTCTTTCTTT	CASTRPGQANQGSFF